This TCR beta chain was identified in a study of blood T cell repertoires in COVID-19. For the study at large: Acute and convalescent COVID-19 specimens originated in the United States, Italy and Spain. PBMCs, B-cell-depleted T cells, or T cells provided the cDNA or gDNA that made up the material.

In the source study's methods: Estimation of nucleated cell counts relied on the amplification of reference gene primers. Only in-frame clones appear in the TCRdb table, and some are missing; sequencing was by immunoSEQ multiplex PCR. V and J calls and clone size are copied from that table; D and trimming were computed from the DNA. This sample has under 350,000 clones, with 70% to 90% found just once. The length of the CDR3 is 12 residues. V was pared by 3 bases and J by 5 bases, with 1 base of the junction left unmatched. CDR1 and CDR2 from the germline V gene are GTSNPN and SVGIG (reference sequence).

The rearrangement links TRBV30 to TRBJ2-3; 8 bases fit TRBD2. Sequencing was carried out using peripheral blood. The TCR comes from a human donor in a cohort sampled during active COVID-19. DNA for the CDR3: TGTGCCTGGAGGGGACTAGGAGATACGCAGTATTTT. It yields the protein CAWRGLGDTQYF.